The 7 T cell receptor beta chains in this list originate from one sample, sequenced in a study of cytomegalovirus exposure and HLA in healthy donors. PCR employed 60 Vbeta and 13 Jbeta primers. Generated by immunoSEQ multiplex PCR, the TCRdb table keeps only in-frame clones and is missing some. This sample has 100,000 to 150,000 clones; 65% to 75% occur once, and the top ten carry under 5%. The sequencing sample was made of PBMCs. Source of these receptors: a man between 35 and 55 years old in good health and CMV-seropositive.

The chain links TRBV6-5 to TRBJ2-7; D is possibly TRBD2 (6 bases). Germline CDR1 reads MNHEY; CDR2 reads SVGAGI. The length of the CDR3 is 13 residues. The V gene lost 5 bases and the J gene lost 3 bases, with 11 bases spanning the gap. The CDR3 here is CASSETRHYEQYF. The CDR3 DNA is TGTGCCAGCAGTGAGACTAGGCACTACGAGCAGTACTTC.

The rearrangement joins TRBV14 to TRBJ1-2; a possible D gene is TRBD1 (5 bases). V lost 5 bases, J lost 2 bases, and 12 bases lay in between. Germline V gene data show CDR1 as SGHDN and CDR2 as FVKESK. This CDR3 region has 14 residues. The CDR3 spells CASSEYRTNYGYTF. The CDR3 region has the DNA TGTGCCAGCAGCGAATACAGGACAAACTATGGCTACACCTTC.

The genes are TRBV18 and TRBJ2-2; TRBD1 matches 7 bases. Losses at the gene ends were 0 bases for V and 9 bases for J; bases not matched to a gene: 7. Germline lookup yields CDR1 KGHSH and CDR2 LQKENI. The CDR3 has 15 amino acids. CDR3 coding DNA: TGTGCCAGCTCACCACCGACAGGGTTGTACCGGGAGCTGTTTTTT. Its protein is CASSPPTGLYRELFF.

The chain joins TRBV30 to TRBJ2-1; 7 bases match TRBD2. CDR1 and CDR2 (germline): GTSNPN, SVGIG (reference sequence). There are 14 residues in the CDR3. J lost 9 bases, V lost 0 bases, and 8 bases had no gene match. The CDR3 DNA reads TGTGCCTGGAGTGTATTGGGCGGGGGTATTGAGCAGTTCTTC. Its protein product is CAWSVLGGGIEQFF.

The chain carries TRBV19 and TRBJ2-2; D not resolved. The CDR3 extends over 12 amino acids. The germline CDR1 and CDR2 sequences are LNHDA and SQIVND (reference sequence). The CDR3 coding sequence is TGTATTGGGCCTGCAAACACCGGGGAGCTGTTTTTT. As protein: CIGPANTGELFF.

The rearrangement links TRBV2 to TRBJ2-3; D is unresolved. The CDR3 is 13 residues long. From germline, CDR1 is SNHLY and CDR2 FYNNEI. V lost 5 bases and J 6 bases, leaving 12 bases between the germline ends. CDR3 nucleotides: TGTGCCAGCAGTAAAGGTTCCTACGATACGCAGTATTTT. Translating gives CASSKGSYDTQYF.

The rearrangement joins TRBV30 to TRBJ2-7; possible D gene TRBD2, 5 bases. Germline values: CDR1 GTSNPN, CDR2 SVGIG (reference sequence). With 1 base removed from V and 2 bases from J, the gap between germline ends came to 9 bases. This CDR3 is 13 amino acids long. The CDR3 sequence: CAWSGEGTYEQYF. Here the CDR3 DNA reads TGTGCCTGGAGTGGCGAGGGCACCTACGAGCAGTACTTC.